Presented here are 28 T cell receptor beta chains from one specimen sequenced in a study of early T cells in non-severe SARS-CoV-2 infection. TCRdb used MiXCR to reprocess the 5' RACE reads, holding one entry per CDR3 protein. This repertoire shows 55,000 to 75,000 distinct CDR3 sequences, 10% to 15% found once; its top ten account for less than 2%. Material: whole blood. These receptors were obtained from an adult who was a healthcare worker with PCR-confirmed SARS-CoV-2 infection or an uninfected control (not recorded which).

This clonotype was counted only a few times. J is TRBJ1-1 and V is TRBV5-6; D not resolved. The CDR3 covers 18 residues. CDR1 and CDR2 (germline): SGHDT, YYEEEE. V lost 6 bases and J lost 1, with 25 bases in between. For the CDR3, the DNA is TGTGCCAGCAACCTTCTGGCAAGTTCCACTCCGAAGAACACTGAAGCTTTCTTT. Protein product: CASNLLASSTPKNTEAFF.

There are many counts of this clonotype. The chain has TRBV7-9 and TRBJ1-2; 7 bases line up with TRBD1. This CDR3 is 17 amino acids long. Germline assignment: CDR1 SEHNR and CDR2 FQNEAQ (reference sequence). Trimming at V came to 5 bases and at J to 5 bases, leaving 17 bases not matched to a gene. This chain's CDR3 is CASSPTQGQAKGYGYTF. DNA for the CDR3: TGTGCCAGCAGCCCAACCCAAGGACAGGCAAAAGGATATGGCTACACCTTC.

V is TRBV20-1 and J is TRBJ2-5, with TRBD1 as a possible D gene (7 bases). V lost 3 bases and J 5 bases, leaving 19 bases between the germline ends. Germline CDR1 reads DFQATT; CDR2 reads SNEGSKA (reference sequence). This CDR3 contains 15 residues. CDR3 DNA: TGCAGTGCTAGTGTCGGGGGACAGATGAAGGAGACCCAGTACTTC. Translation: CSASVGGQMKETQYF.

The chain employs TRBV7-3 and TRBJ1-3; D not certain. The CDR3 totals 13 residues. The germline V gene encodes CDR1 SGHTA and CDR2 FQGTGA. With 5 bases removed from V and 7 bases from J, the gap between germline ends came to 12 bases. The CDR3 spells CASSQNRGNTIYF. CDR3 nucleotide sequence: TGTGCCAGCAGCCAAAACAGAGGCAACACCATATATTTT.

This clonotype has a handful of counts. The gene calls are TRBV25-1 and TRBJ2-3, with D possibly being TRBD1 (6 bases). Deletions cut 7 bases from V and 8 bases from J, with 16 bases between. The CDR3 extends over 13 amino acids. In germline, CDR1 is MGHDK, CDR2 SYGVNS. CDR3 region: CASKLGAQGTQYF. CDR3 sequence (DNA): TGTGCCAGCAAACTGGGGGCGCAAGGTACGCAGTATTTT.

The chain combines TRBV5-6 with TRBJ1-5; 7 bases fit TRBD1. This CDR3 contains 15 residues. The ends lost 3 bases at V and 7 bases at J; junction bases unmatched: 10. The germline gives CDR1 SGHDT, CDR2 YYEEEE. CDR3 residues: CASSSTQGTLQPQHF. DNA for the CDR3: TGTGCCAGCAGCTCTACACAGGGGACCCTGCAGCCCCAGCATTTT.

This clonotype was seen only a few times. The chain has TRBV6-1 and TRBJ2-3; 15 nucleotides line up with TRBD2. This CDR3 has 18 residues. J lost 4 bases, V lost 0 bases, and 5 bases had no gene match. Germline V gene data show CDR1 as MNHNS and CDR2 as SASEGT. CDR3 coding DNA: TGTGCCAGCAGTGAAGCGGGACTAGCGGGGGGCCGGGCAGATACGCAGTATTTT. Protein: CASSEAGLAGGRADTQYF.

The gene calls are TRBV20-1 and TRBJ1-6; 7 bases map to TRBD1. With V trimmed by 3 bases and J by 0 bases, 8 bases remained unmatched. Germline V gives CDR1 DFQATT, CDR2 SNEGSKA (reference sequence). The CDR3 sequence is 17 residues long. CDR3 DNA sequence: TGCAGTGCTAGGCTCTCAGGGGGGAGCTCCTATAATTCACCCCTCCACTTT. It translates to CSARLSGGSSYNSPLHF.

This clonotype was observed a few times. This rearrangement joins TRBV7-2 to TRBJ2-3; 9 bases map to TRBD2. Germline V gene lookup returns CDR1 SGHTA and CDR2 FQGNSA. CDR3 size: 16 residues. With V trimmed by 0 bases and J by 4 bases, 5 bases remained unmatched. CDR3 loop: CASSLAAGGLSDTQYF. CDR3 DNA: TGTGCCAGCAGCTTAGCGGCGGGGGGGCTTTCAGATACGCAGTATTTT.

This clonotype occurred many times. In DNA, the CDR3 is TGTGCCAGTAGTATAGACACACCGGTGGACGTAACCAAAAACATTCAGTACTTC. This encodes CASSIDTPVDVTKNIQYF. The V and J genes are TRBV19 and TRBJ2-4; the D is unclear. Trimming stripped 0 bases from V and 2 bases from J, with 17 bases between. The CDR3 has 18 amino acids. Germline CDR1 LNHDA, CDR2 SQIVND (reference sequence).

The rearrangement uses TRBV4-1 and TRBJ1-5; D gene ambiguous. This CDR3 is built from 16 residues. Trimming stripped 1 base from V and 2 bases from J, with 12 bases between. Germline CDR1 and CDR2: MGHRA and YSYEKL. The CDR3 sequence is CASSQGGGRGNQPQHF. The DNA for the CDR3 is TGCGCCAGCAGCCAAGGAGGAGGGAGGGGCAATCAGCCCCAGCATTTT.

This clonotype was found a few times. The CDR3 bases are TGCGCCAGCAGCCAATCAGCAGGGCTGGGGAATGAAAAACTGTTTTTT. Its protein is CASSQSAGLGNEKLFF. V usage is TRBV4-3 and J usage is TRBJ1-4; D perhaps matches TRBD1 (5 bases). Trimming shortened V by 2 bases and J by 5 bases, and 15 bases separated the two germline ends. The CDR3 contains 16 residues. In germline, CDR1 is LGHNA, CDR2 YSLEER.

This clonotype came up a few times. Written as DNA, the CDR3 is TGCAGCGCCGCCACCGGTTACTCTGGGGCCAACGTCCTGACTTTC. This codes for CSAATGYSGANVLTF. This chain uses TRBV29-1 with TRBJ2-6; D is uncertain. Germline V gene sequence: CDR1 SQVTM, CDR2 ANQGSEA. Trimming cost V 7 bases and J 0 bases, with 13 bases left between them. The CDR3 loop spans 15 amino acids.

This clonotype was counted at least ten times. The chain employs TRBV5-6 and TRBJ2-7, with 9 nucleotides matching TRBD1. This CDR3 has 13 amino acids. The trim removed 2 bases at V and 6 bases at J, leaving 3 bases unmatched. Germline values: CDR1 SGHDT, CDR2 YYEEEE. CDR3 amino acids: CASSFWTGAEQYF. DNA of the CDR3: TGTGCCAGCAGCTTCTGGACAGGGGCCGAGCAGTACTTC.

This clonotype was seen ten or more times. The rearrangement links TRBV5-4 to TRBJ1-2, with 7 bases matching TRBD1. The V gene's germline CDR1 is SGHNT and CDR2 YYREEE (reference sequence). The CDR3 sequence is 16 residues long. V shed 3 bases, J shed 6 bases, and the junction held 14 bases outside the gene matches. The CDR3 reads CASSSPARQGQDGYTF. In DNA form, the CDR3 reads TGTGCCAGCAGCTCTCCCGCTCGACAGGGCCAGGATGGCTACACCTTC.

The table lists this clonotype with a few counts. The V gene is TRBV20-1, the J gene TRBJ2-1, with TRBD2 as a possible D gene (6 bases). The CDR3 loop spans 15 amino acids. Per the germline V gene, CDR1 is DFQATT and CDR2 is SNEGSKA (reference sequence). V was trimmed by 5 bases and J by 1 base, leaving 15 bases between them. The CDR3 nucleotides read TGCAGTGCTGGCCGCCCGGGGGTTTCCTACAATGAGCAGTTCTTC. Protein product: CSAGRPGVSYNEQFF.

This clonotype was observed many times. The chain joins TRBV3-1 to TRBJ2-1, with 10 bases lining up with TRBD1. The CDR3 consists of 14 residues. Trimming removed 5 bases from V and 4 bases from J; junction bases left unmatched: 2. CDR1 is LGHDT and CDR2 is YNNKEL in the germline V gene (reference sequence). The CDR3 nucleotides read TGTGCCAGCAGCATGGGACAGGGGTACAATGAGCAGTTCTTC. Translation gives CASSMGQGYNEQFF.

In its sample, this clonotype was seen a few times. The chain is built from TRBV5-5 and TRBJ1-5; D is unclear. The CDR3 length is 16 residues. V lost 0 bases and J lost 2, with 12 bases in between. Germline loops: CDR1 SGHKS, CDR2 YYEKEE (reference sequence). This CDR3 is CASSLAPGGGNQPQHF. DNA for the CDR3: TGTGCCAGCAGCTTGGCTCCGGGAGGTGGCAATCAGCCCCAGCATTTT.

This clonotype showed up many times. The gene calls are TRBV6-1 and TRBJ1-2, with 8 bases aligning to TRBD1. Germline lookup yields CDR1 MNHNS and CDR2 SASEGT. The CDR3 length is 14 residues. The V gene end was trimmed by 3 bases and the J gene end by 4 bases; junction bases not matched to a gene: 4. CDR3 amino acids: CASSDVTGVYGYTF. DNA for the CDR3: TGTGCCAGCAGTGATGTGACAGGGGTCTATGGCTACACCTTC.

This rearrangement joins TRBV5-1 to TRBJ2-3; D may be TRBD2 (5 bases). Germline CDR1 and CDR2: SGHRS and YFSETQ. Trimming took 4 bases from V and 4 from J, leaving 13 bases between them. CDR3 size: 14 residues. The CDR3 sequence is CASSLLATADTQYF. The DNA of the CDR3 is TGCGCCAGCAGCCTTCTAGCTACCGCAGATACGCAGTATTTT.

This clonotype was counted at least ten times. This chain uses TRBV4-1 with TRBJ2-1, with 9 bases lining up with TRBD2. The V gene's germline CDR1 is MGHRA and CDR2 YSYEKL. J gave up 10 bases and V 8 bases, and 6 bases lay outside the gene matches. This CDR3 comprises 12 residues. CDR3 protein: CASSPSGIEQFF. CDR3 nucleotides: TGCGCCAGCTCCCCTAGCGGGATCGAGCAGTTCTTC.

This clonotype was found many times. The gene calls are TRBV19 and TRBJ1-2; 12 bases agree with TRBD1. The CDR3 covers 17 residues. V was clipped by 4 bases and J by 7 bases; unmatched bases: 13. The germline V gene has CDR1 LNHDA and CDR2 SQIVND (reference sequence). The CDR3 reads CASSTGTGGLTGGGYTF. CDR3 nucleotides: TGTGCCAGTAGTACCGGGACAGGGGGCCTTACCGGCGGTGGCTACACCTTC. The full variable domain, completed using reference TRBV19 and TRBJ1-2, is DGGITQSPKYLFRKEGQNVTLSCEQNLNHDAMYWYRQDPGQGLRLIYYSQIVNDFQKGDIAEGYSVSREKKESFPLTVTSAQKNPTAFYLCASSTGTGGLTGGGYTFGSGTRLTVV.

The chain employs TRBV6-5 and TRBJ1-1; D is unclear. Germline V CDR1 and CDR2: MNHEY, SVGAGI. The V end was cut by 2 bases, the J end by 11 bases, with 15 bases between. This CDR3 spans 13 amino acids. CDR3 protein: CASSYVVGQLAFF. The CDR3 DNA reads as TGTGCCAGCAGTTACGTAGTTGGGCAGCTGGCTTTCTTT.

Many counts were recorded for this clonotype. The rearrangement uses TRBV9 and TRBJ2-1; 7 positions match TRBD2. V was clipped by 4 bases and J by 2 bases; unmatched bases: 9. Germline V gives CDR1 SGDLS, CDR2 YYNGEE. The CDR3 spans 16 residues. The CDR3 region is CASSTPPSGPYNEQFF. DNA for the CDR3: TGTGCCAGCAGCACCCCCCCTAGCGGACCCTACAATGAGCAGTTCTTC.

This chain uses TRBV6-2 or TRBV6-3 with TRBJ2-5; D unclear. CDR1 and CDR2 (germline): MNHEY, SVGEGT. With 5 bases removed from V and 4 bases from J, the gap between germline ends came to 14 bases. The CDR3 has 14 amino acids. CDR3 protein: CASSRTDAVETQYF. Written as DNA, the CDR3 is TGTGCCAGCAGTCGGACGGACGCGGTAGAGACCCAGTACTTC.

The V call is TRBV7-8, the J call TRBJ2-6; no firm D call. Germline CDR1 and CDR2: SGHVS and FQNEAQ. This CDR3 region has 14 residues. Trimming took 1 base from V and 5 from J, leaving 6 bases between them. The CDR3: CASSLGARANVLTF. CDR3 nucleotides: TGTGCCAGCAGCTTAGGGGCTCGGGCCAACGTCCTGACTTTC.

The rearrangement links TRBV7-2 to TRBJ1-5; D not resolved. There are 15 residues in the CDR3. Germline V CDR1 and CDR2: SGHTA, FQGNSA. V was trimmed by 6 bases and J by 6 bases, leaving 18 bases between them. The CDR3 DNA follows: TGTGCCAGCAGTCGGAGTGGAGGGAGGAGTCAGCCCCAGCATTTT. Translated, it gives CASSRSGGRSQPQHF.

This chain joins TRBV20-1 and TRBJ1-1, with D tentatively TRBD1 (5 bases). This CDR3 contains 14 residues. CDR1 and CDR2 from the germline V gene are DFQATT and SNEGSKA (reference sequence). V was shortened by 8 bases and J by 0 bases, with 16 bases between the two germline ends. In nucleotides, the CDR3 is TGCAGTTACTACAGAGAAGGGGTGAACACTGAAGCTTTCTTT. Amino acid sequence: CSYYREGVNTEAFF.